These 9 T cell receptor beta chains originate from one sample sequenced in a study of cytomegalovirus exposure and HLA in healthy donors. Repertoires were generated with immunoSEQ multiplex PCR, while TCRdb's copy carries only in-frame clones and drops some. Among some 49,000 clones listed, about 91% were seen once. Specimen: PBMCs. The receptors here all came from a man aged 18 to 35 in good health and CMV-seronegative.

V and J are TRBV25-1 and TRBJ2-5, with D uncertain. Trimming took 3 bases from V and 0 from J, leaving 11 bases between them. In germline, CDR1 is MGHDK, CDR2 SYGVNS. The CDR3 is 15 residues long. The CDR3 DNA follows: TGTGCCAGCAGTGATCAGAATTGGTACCAAGAGACCCAGTACTTC. The encoded protein is CASSDQNWYQETQYF.

This clone was seen once. The rearrangement links TRBV30 to TRBJ1-2, with TRBD1 matching over 7 bases. Germline CDR1 is GTSNPN and CDR2 is SVGIG (reference sequence). This CDR3 comprises 13 residues. The ends lost 0 bases at V and 5 bases at J; junction bases unmatched: 3. The CDR3 sequence is CAWSVRQGYGYTF. Here the CDR3 DNA reads TGTGCCTGGAGTGTACGACAGGGTTATGGCTACACCTTC.

The J gene is TRBJ2-1, the V gene TRBV5-4; D gene unclear. Looked up from germline, CDR1 is SGHNT and CDR2 is YYREEE (reference sequence). Trimming pared 3 bases from V and 8 bases from J, leaving 18 bases between. CDR3 length: 15 residues. This CDR3 reads CASSSRLDPPHEQFF. The CDR3, as DNA: TGTGCCAGCAGCTCTCGGCTAGACCCTCCCCATGAGCAGTTCTTC.

The chain links TRBV19 to TRBJ2-3; weak D call: TRBD1 (6 bases). The CDR3 length is 14 residues. Trimming took 2 bases from V and 5 from J, leaving 11 bases between them. CDR1 is LNHDA and CDR2 is SQIVND in the germline V gene (reference sequence). CDR3 sequence: CASSIQGSGDTQYF. The CDR3, as DNA: TGTGCCAGTAGTATACAGGGGTCGGGAGATACGCAGTATTTT.

The rearrangement uses TRBV7-3 and TRBJ2-3; 11 nucleotides align to TRBD2. The J segment lost 0 bases and the V segment lost 2 bases, leaving 1 base of the junction unmatched. In germline, CDR1 is SGHTA, CDR2 FQGTGA. This CDR3 comprises 16 residues. The CDR3 nucleotides read TGTGCCAGCAGCTTATCTAGCGGGAGGAGCACAGATACGCAGTATTTT. Amino acid sequence: CASSLSSGRSTDTQYF. Filled out from reference TRBV7-3 and TRBJ2-3, the complete variable domain reads GAGVSQTPSNKVTEKGKYVELRCDPISGHTALYWYRQSLGQGPEFLIYFQGTGAADDSGLPNDRFFAVRPEGSVSTLKIQRTERGDSAVYLCASSLSSGRSTDTQYFGPGTRLTVL.

The CDR3 DNA reads TGTGCCAGCAGCTCACAGGGGAACACTGAAGCTTTCTTT. Translated, it gives CASSSQGNTEAFF. The chain couples TRBV28 to TRBJ1-1; a possible D gene is TRBD1 (6 bases). The CDR3 covers 13 residues. CDR1 and CDR2 (germline): MDHEN, SYDVKM. The germline V and J ends were trimmed by 6 bases and 1 base, with 9 bases remaining between them.

The chain carries TRBV11-2 and TRBJ2-1; D gene unclear. CDR3 length: 16 residues. V was trimmed by 1 base and J by 2 bases, leaving 12 bases between them. CDR1 and CDR2 from the germline V gene are SGHAT and FQNNGV. Here the CDR3 DNA reads TGTGCCAGCAGCTTAGCTGGTAGCCTGGCCTACAATGAGCAGTTCTTC. This gives the protein CASSLAGSLAYNEQFF.

This clone occurred once. The rearrangement joins TRBV2 to TRBJ2-3, with 13 bases aligning to TRBD2. With 1 base clipped from V and 6 bases from J, the junction kept 4 bases outside the gene matches. The V gene's germline CDR1 is SNHLY and CDR2 FYNNEI. The CDR3 has 16 amino acids. The CDR3, as DNA: TGTGCCAGCAGTGAAGTACTAGCGGGAGGGCCTGATACGCAGTATTTT. Its protein is CASSEVLAGGPDTQYF.

The chain couples TRBV10-2 to TRBJ2-5, with 12 bases lining up with TRBD2. Germline V gene data show CDR1 as WSHSY and CDR2 as SAAADI. The CDR3 sequence is 17 residues long. Trimming took 2 bases from V and 5 from J; bases not matched to a gene: 9. CDR3 nucleotide sequence: TGCGCCAGCAGTGAGGGTTTGACTAGCGGGAGCCGGGAGACCCAGTACTTC. This codes for CASSEGLTSGSRETQYF.